This T cell receptor beta chain comes out of a study of identical twins. TCRdb recomputed calls from the 5' RACE reads with MiXCR, one row per CDR3 protein. The table has roughly 190,000 distinct CDR3 sequences, more than 15% seen once. The length of the CDR3 is 17 residues. V lost 5 bases to trimming and J lost 2 bases; unmatched junction nucleotides: 14. The germline V gene has CDR1 SGHTA and CDR2 FQGNSA. Another study also made use of these data, one on T cells expressing NK-cell markers. That investigation notes: The authors sequenced eight donors, of whom seven were HCMV-seropositive and one was seronegative. Clones of NKG2C+ T cells that had expanded were of unclear HCMV specificity.

This clonotype originated in a woman aged 18-35 years in good health. J is TRBJ2-7 and V is TRBV7-2; 8 bases fit TRBD2. The specimen sequenced was CD8+ T cells sorted from blood. CDR3 in amino acids: CASSTRARLASTYEQYF. CDR3 sequence (DNA): TGTGCCAGCAGCACTAGGGCGAGACTAGCGTCAACCTACGAGCAGTACTTC.